The subject of this entry is one TCR beta chain. TCRdb ran MiXCR on the RT-PCR reads and lists one entry per CDR3 protein. This table has about 960,000 distinct CDR3 sequences, more than 15% appearing once. This sample was taken from a study of patients and donors after allogeneic stem cell transplantation. Sequencing was carried out using blood, either unsorted or a sorted T cell fraction (not recorded which). This TCR was recovered from a human donor who was either an allogeneic HSCT recipient or a stem cell or donor lymphocyte infusion donor (not recorded which). It is not recorded whose cells these are; they may come from a transplant donor.

CDR3 residues: CASSLTGTGASEQYF. CDR3 in DNA: TGTGCCAGCAGTTTAACCGGGACAGGGGCCTCCGAGCAGTACTTC. V gene TRBV6-5 combines with J gene TRBJ2-7; TRBD1 agrees at 10 bases. CDR3 length: 15 amino acids. Trimming removed 4 bases from V and 6 bases from J; junction bases left unmatched: 9. The germline V gene encodes CDR1 MNHEY and CDR2 SVGAGI.